The subject of this entry is one T cell receptor beta chain. These data are taken from a study of blood T cell repertoires in COVID-19. The wider study: Material from acute and convalescent COVID-19 was sourced from the United States, Italy and Spain. T cells, B-cell-depleted T cells, or PBMCs provided the cDNA or gDNA that served as material.

Profiled with immunoSEQ multiplex PCR; TCRdb holds only in-frame clones, not every one. Of some 150,000 clones in the sample, 89% were seen once. Germline V gene sequence: CDR1 SGHTA, CDR2 FQGNSA. The CDR3 has 16 amino acids. The V gene lost 1 base and the J gene lost 3 bases, with 13 bases spanning the gap. This TCR derives from a man in his 60s with acute or convalescent COVID-19. This rearrangement joins TRBV7-2 to TRBJ1-3; tentatively, D is TRBD1 (6 bases). The specimen sequenced was peripheral blood. The CDR3 DNA follows: TGTGCCAGCAGCTTAGAGGCTGGGGGCTTTGGAAACACCATATATTTT. Translation gives CASSLEAGGFGNTIYF.